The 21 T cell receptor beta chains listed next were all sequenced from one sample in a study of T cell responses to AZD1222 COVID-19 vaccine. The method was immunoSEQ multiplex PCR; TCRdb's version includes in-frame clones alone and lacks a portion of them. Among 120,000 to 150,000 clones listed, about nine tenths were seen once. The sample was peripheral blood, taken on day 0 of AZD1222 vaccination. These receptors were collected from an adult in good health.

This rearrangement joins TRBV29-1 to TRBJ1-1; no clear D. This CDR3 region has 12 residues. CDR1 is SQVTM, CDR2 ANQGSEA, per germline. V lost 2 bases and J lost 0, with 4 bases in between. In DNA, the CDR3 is TGCAGCGTTGAACCGGTGAACACTGAAGCTTTCTTT. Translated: CSVEPVNTEAFF.

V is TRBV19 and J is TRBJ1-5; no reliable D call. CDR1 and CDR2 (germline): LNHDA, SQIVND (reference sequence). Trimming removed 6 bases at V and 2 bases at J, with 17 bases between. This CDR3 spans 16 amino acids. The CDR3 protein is CASSSTPSGGNQPQHF. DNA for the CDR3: TGTGCCAGTAGCTCAACCCCCAGCGGGGGCAATCAGCCCCAGCATTTT.

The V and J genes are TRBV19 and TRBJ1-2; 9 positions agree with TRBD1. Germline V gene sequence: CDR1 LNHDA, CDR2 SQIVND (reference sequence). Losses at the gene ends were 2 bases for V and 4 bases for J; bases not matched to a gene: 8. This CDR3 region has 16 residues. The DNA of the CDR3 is TGTGCCAGTAGTATAAGTGCTCGGACAGGGGCCTATGGCTACACCTTC. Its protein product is CASSISARTGAYGYTF.

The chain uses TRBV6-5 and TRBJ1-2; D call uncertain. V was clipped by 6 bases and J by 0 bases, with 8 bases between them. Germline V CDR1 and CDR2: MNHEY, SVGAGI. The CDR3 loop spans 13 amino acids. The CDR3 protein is CASRFGPNYGYTF. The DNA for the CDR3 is TGTGCCAGCAGGTTCGGCCCTAACTATGGCTACACCTTC.

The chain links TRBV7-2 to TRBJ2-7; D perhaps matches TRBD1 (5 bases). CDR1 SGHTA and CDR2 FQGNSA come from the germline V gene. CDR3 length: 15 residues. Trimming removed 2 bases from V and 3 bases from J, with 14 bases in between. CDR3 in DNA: TGTGCCAGCAGCTTACCCGACAGAGCACACTACGAGCAGTACTTC. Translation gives CASSLPDRAHYEQYF.

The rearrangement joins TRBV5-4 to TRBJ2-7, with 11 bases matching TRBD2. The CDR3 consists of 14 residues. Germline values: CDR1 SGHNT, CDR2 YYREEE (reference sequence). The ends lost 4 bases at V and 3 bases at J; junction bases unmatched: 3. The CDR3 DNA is TGTGCCAGCAGCCCGGGACTAGCGGACTACGAGCAGTACTTC. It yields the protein CASSPGLADYEQYF.

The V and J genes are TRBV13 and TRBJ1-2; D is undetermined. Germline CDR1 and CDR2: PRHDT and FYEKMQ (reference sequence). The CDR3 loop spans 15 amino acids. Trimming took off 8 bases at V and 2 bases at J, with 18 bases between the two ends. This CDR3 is CASAYTHIGNYGYTF. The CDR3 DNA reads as TGTGCCAGCGCTTACACACACATCGGCAACTATGGCTACACCTTC.

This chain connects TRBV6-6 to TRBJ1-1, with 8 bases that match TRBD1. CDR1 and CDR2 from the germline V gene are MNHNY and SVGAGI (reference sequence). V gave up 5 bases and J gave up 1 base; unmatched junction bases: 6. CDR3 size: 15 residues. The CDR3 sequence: CASSAPGTGNTEAFF. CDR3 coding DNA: TGTGCCAGCAGTGCCCCTGGGACAGGGAACACTGAAGCTTTCTTT.

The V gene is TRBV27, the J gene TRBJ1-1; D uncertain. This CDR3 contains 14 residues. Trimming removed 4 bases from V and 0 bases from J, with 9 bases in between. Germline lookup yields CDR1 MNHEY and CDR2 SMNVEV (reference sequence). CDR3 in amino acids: CASSYTGMNTEAFF. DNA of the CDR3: TGTGCCAGCAGTTACACGGGAATGAACACTGAAGCTTTCTTT.

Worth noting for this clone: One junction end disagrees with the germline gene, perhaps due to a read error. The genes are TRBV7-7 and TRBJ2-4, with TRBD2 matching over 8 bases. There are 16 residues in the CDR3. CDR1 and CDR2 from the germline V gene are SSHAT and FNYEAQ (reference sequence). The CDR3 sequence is CASSILAGIAKNIQYF. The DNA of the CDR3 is TGTGCTAGCAGCATTTTAGCGGGGATAGCCAAAAACATTCAGTACTTC.

The CDR3 protein is CASSHHVTNYGYTF. CDR3 DNA: TGCGCCAGCAGCCATCATGTAACCAACTATGGCTACACCTTC. This chain links TRBV5-1 with TRBJ1-2; D not certain. This CDR3 has 14 residues. CDR1 SGHRS and CDR2 YFSETQ come from the germline V gene. V shed 4 bases and J shed 2 bases, with 12 bases lying between them.

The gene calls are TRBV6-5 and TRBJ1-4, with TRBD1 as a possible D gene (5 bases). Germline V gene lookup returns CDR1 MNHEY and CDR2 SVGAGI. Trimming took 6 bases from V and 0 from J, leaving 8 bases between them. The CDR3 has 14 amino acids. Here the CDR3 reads CASRGTATNEKLFF. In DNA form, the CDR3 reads TGTGCCAGCAGGGGGACTGCAACTAATGAAAAACTGTTTTTT.

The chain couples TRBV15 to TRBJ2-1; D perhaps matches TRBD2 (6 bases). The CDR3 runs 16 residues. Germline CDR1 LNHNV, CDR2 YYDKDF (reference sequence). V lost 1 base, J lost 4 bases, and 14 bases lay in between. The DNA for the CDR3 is TGTGCCACCAGCAGAGTGCGGTCTAGCGAGTACAATGAGCAGTTCTTC. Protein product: CATSRVRSSEYNEQFF.

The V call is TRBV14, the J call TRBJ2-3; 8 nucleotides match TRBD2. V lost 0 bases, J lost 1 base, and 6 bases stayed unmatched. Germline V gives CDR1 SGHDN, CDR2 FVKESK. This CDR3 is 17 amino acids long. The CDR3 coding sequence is TGTGCCAGCAGCCAAGAGTTGGCGGGGGGCCGCACAGATACGCAGTATTTT. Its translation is CASSQELAGGRTDTQYF.

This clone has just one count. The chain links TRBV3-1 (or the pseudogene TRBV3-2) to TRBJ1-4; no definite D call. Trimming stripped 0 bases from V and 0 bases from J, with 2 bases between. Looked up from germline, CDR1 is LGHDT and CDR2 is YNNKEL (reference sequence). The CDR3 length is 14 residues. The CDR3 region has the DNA TGTGCCAGCAGCCAAGATGCAACTAATGAAAAACTGTTTTTT. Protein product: CASSQDATNEKLFF.

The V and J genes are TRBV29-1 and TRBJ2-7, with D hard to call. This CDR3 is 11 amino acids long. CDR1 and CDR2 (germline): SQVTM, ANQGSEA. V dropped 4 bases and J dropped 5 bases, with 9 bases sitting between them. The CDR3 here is CSVAISNEQYF. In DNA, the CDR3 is TGCAGCGTTGCAATATCAAACGAGCAGTACTTC.

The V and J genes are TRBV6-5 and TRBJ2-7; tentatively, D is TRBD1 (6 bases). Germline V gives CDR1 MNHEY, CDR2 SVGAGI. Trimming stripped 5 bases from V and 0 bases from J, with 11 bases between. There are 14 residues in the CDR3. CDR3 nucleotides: TGTGCCAGCAGTACGACAGGATACTCCTACGAGCAGTACTTC. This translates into CASSTTGYSYEQYF.

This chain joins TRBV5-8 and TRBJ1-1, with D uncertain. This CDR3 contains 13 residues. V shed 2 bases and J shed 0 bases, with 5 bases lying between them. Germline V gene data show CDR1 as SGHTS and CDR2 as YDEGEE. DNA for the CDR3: TGTGCCAGCAGCTTTGCAGTGAACACTGAAGCTTTCTTT. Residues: CASSFAVNTEAFF.

CDR3 DNA: TGTGCCAGCAGCCCATACAGCAATCAGCCCCAGCATTTT. Its translation: CASSPYSNQPQHF. The chain links TRBV27 to TRBJ1-5; D is unresolved. There are 13 residues in the CDR3. Trimming took off 6 bases at V and 1 base at J, with 7 bases between the two ends. Germline values: CDR1 MNHEY, CDR2 SMNVEV (reference sequence).

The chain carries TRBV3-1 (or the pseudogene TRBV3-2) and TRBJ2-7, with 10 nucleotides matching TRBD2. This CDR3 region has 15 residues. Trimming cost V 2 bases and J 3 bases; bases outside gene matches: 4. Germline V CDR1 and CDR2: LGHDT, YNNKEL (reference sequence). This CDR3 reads CASSQLAGVSYEQYF. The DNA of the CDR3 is TGTGCCAGCAGCCAACTAGCGGGAGTAAGCTACGAGCAGTACTTC.

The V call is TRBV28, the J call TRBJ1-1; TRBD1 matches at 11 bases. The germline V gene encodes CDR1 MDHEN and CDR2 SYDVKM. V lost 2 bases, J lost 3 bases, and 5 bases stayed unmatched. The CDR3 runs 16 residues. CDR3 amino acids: CASSLLMGQGDTEAFF. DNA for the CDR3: TGTGCCAGCAGTTTACTCATGGGACAGGGGGACACTGAAGCTTTCTTT.